This entry lists 10 T cell receptor beta chains sequenced from one sample in a study of graft-versus-host responses after intestinal transplantation. Antigens for these TCRs are unknown. The repertoire was sequenced with immunoSEQ multiplex PCR; TCRdb's copy has only in-frame clones and lacks some. The sample carries roughly 120,000 clones, roughly nine tenths recorded once. Sequencing was performed on unstimulated CD4+ T cells sorted from spleen or lymph node cells, taken before intestinal transplant. The receptor source for this set is a human donor who received an intestinal transplant.

The rearrangement uses TRBV7-8 and TRBJ1-2; D is unclear. This CDR3 spans 15 amino acids. V shed 2 bases and J shed 3 bases, with 13 bases lying between them. Germline CDR1 reads SGHVS; CDR2 reads FQNEAQ. The CDR3 DNA sequence: TGTGCCAGCAGCTTAAGCGGGAGGGAAGACTATGGCTACACCTTC. This gives the protein CASSLSGREDYGYTF.

The gene calls are TRBV6-6 and TRBJ2-7; 8 bases align to TRBD1. V lost 7 bases, J lost 0 bases, and 8 bases stayed unmatched. The CDR3 sequence is 15 residues long. CDR1 is MNHNY and CDR2 is SVGAGI in the germline V gene (reference sequence). DNA of the CDR3: TGTGCCAGCAATCAACAGGGGGACATCTCCTACGAGCAGTACTTC. This codes for CASNQQGDISYEQYF.

The chain has TRBV2 and TRBJ1-5; tentatively, D is TRBD1 (5 bases). V was pared by 3 bases and J by 6 bases, with 15 bases between. This CDR3 has 15 amino acids. Germline CDR1 SNHLY, CDR2 FYNNEI. In DNA, the CDR3 is TGTGCCAGCAGTGACGAGGGGAGGAGAGGTCAGCCCCAGCATTTT. It specifies CASSDEGRRGQPQHF. Variable domain in full (rest from reference TRBV2 and TRBJ1-5): EPEVTQTPSHQVTQMGQEVILRCVPISNHLYFYWYRQILGQKVEFLVSFYNNEISEKSEIFDDQFSVERPDGSNFTLKIRSTKLEDSAMYFCASSDEGRRGQPQHFGDGTRLSIL.

The V call is TRBV5-1, the J call TRBJ2-3; possible D gene TRBD2, 7 bases. The length of the CDR3 is 15 residues. The germline CDR1 and CDR2 sequences are SGHRS and YFSETQ. Trimming removed 1 base at V and 0 bases at J, with 9 bases between. The CDR3, as DNA: TGCGCCAGCAGCTTGAGGGGGGGAAGCACAGATACGCAGTATTTT. Protein product: CASSLRGGSTDTQYF.

This chain joins TRBV7-9 and TRBJ1-4; D is unresolved. Germline V lookup: CDR1 SEHNR, CDR2 FQNEAQ (reference sequence). V was trimmed by 10 bases and J by 0 bases, leaving 21 bases between them. The CDR3 is made up of 17 amino acids. The CDR3 loop reads CATPHWGEDATNEKLFF. The DNA for the CDR3 is TGTGCCACTCCGCATTGGGGAGAAGACGCAACTAATGAAAAACTGTTTTTT.

The V and J genes are TRBV5-1 and TRBJ2-1; possible D gene TRBD2, 5 bases. This CDR3 contains 13 residues. Per germline, CDR1 SGHRS and CDR2 YFSETQ. The V end was cut by 4 bases, the J end by 3 bases, with 8 bases between. DNA of the CDR3: TGCGCCAGCAGCCCAACTAGCTACAATGAGCAGTTCTTC. Amino acid sequence: CASSPTSYNEQFF.

The J gene is TRBJ1-6, the V gene TRBV5-4; D is unresolved. V was pared by 2 bases and J by 7 bases, with 10 bases between. From germline, CDR1 is SGHNT and CDR2 YYREEE (reference sequence). The length of the CDR3 is 14 residues. The CDR3 coding sequence is TGTGCCAGCAGCTTCGAGGCTTCAAATTCACCCCTCCACTTT. Translation gives CASSFEASNSPLHF.

V and J are TRBV30 and TRBJ2-5; D might be TRBD2 (5 bases). CDR1 and CDR2 (germline): GTSNPN, SVGIG (reference sequence). Trimming cost V 0 bases and J 9 bases, with 17 bases left between them. The CDR3 consists of 14 residues. The CDR3 sequence is CAWSVSLDGGAQYF. The DNA for the CDR3 is TGTGCCTGGAGTGTATCCCTAGATGGAGGAGCCCAGTACTTC.

CDR3 loop: CASSPPILYEQYF. Here the CDR3 DNA reads TGTGCCAGCTCACCACCGATTCTCTACGAGCAGTACTTC. V gene TRBV18 combines with J gene TRBJ2-5; D uncertain. Judging by the DNA end, TRBJ2-7 fits better; the J call may be wrong. Germline-derived CDR1 and CDR2 are KGHSH and LQKENI. This CDR3 spans 13 amino acids.

The chain couples TRBV27 to TRBJ2-5, with D unclear. V was trimmed by 5 bases and J by 1 base, leaving 5 bases between them. The germline V gene has CDR1 MNHEY and CDR2 SMNVEV (reference sequence). The CDR3 is 12 residues long. CDR3 sequence: CASSHTQETQYF. CDR3 DNA: TGTGCCAGCAGTCACACCCAAGAGACCCAGTACTTC.